This T cell receptor (beta chain) was recorded in a study of T cell responses to AZD1222 COVID-19 vaccine. The V and J ends lost 0 bases and 2 bases respectively, with 5 bases between them. CDR1 is MNHNS and CDR2 is SASEGT in the germline V gene. The CDR3 is made up of 14 amino acids. Study outcomes and limitations: Repertoire samples came only from after the peak T cell response. Seropositive AZD1222 recipients at baseline numbered only five or six. The reported proportion of spike-specific TCRs targeting unmutated variant regions was nearly half.

The protocol was immunoSEQ multiplex PCR, while the TCRdb copy is restricted to in-frame clones and leaves out a portion. The sample carries about 130,000 clones, roughly 90% recorded once. Turning to this clone: Its antigen is unknown.

The sequence was collected from an adult in good health. J is TRBJ1-5 and V is TRBV6-1; unclear D gene. Source: peripheral blood, taken on day 0 of AZD1222 vaccination. The CDR3 loop reads CASSEARGNQPQHF. Here the CDR3 DNA reads TGTGCCAGCAGTGAAGCGCGAGGCAATCAGCCCCAGCATTTT.